These 28 T cell receptor beta chains share one sample of origin, sequenced in a study of shared clonotypes between healthy human individuals. Method: immunoSEQ multiplex PCR; TCRdb's copy keeps in-frame clones and lacks some. The sample contains a few million clones, over 90% of which appear only once. The sequencing input was naive CD4+ T cells from PBMCs. The sample's subset: CD45RA+ positively selected. These receptors originate from a man aged 18-30 years in good health. Some clones in this sample may be carry-over from other donors' samples.

The sample holds one count of this clone. This chain connects TRBV4-2 to TRBJ2-2, with 9 bases matching TRBD2. V trimming: 1 base; J trimming: 4 bases; junction bases outside the gene matches: 13. CDR1 is LGHNA and CDR2 is YNFKEQ in the germline V gene. The CDR3 loop spans 19 amino acids. This chain's CDR3 is CASSQGVDSGRRGTGELFF. The CDR3 DNA sequence: TGTGCCAGCAGCCAAGGGGTGGATAGCGGGAGACGGGGCACCGGGGAGCTGTTTTTT.

This clone appeared once. The rearrangement links TRBV7-9 to TRBJ2-7; 11 bases are a match to TRBD2. This CDR3 has 17 residues. Germline-derived CDR1 and CDR2 are SEHNR and FQNEAQ (reference sequence). Trimming cost V 5 bases and J 2 bases; bases outside gene matches: 11. The CDR3 protein is CASSLPTGTSGTYEQYF. DNA of the CDR3: TGTGCCAGCAGCCTCCCCACAGGGACTAGCGGCACCTACGAGCAGTACTTC.

This clone was detected a few times. V usage is TRBV7-3 and J usage is TRBJ1-1; 7 bases line up with TRBD1. The CDR3 consists of 15 residues. Germline V lookup: CDR1 SGHTA, CDR2 FQGTGA. The V and J ends lost 5 bases and 4 bases, in that order; junction bases with no gene match: 10. CDR3 region: CASSPNDRVSTEAFF. DNA of the CDR3: TGTGCCAGCAGCCCAAACGACAGGGTGAGCACTGAAGCTTTCTTT.

The V gene is TRBV15, the J gene TRBJ2-1; 9 bases are a match to TRBD2. With V trimmed by 2 bases and J by 1 base, 12 bases remained unmatched. CDR3 length: 19 residues. The germline V gene encodes CDR1 LNHNV and CDR2 YYDKDF (reference sequence). CDR3 coding DNA: TGTGCCACCAGCAGACTCCAGCGAGGGCTAGCGGGATCCTACAATGAGCAGTTCTTC. Residues: CATSRLQRGLAGSYNEQFF.

This rearrangement joins TRBV15 to TRBJ2-3; 7 bases are shared with TRBD2. The CDR3 length is 17 residues. Looked up from germline, CDR1 is LNHNV and CDR2 is YYDKDF (reference sequence). The V gene end was trimmed by 5 bases and the J gene end by 2 bases; junction bases not matched to a gene: 13. The CDR3 sequence is CATSGSTSAHSTDTQYF. DNA of the CDR3: TGTGCCACCAGCGGGTCAACTAGCGCCCATTCCACAGATACGCAGTATTTT.

CDR3 in amino acids: CASSLGFSQGIHPQHF. The CDR3 DNA follows: TGTGCCAGCAGCTTAGGGTTTAGCCAGGGAATTCATCCCCAGCATTTT. This rearrangement joins TRBV11-2 to TRBJ1-5; maybe TRBD1 (5 bases). V was cut by 1 base and J by 10 bases, with 20 bases left in between. The CDR3 runs 16 residues. Germline V gene sequence: CDR1 SGHAT, CDR2 FQNNGV.

This chain uses TRBV28 with TRBJ1-1; D call uncertain. The germline V gene encodes CDR1 MDHEN and CDR2 SYDVKM. This CDR3 contains 12 residues. Trimming removed 5 bases from V and 5 bases from J, with 9 bases in between. The chain's CDR3 is CASSPPQTEAFF. The CDR3 DNA follows: TGTGCCAGCAGTCCACCTCAGACTGAAGCTTTCTTT.

V and J are TRBV28 and TRBJ2-7; 11 positions agree with TRBD1. Unmatched junction bases numbered 4, after V lost 6 bases and J lost 3 bases. The CDR3 length is 14 residues. Germline V gene sequence: CDR1 MDHEN, CDR2 SYDVKM. The chain's CDR3 is CASRKGTGGYEQYF. The CDR3 DNA reads as TGTGCCAGCAGAAAGGGGACAGGGGGCTACGAGCAGTACTTC.

This chain joins TRBV27 and TRBJ2-7; 9 positions match TRBD1. The CDR3 extends over 13 amino acids. The V gene end was trimmed by 6 bases and the J gene end by 6 bases; junction bases not matched to a gene: 6. Germline CDR1 is MNHEY and CDR2 is SMNVEV (reference sequence). This CDR3 reads CASRQTGGSEQYF. CDR3 DNA: TGTGCCAGCAGACAGACAGGGGGGAGCGAGCAGTACTTC.

This chain links TRBV7-8 with TRBJ2-1; possible D gene TRBD1, 7 bases. The CDR3 sequence is 16 residues long. The V end lost 2 bases, the J end lost 4 bases, and 15 bases lay between the germline ends. Germline V gene sequence: CDR1 SGHVS, CDR2 FQNEAQ. Written as DNA, the CDR3 is TGTGCCAGCAGCTTAAACGGGGGACAGAAATACAATGAGCAGTTCTTC. It codes for CASSLNGGQKYNEQFF.

The rearrangement links TRBV7-2 to TRBJ1-1, with a tentative D call TRBD1 (6 bases). The germline V gene encodes CDR1 SGHTA and CDR2 FQGNSA. V lost 7 bases and J 3 bases, leaving 15 bases between the germline ends. This CDR3 comprises 14 residues. This CDR3 is CASNPRQGHTEAFF. The CDR3 DNA is TGTGCCAGCAACCCCCGCCAGGGGCACACTGAAGCTTTCTTT.

The rearrangement uses TRBV28 and TRBJ2-3, with D possibly being TRBD1 (5 bases). Trimming shortened V by 5 bases and J by 6 bases, and 12 bases separated the two germline ends. CDR3 length: 13 residues. CDR1 is MDHEN and CDR2 is SYDVKM in the germline V gene. The DNA of the CDR3 is TGTGCCAGCAGTCTTCAGGGTGGGGATACGCAGTATTTT. Protein: CASSLQGGDTQYF.

The CDR3 is CASSLNVLNTEAFF. CDR3 sequence (DNA): TGTGCCAGCAGCTTAAATGTCCTGAACACTGAAGCTTTCTTT. The chain has TRBV7-9 and TRBJ1-1; D unresolved. The CDR3 consists of 14 residues. Germline CDR1 is SEHNR and CDR2 is FQNEAQ (reference sequence). The V gene lost 2 bases and the J gene lost 0 bases, with 7 bases spanning the gap.

This clone was counted once. The sample holds other DNA sequences that translate to the same CDR3. The chain combines TRBV28 with TRBJ2-5, with D perhaps given as TRBD1 or TRBD2 (5 bases each). This CDR3 is built from 14 residues. The V end was cut by 4 bases, the J end by 3 bases, with 12 bases between. CDR1 and CDR2 (germline): MDHEN, SYDVKM. CDR3 in amino acids: CASSWDRRKETQYF. The DNA for the CDR3 is TGTGCCAGCAGTTGGGACCGTAGGAAAGAGACCCAGTACTTC.

This chain uses TRBV7-3 with TRBJ1-5, with no clear D. The CDR3 has 15 residues. The V and J ends lost 5 bases and 2 bases respectively, with 13 bases between them. The germline V gene encodes CDR1 SGHTA and CDR2 FQGTGA. CDR3 loop: CASSTSLGGNQPQHF. The CDR3 DNA follows: TGTGCCAGCAGCACGAGCCTGGGTGGCAATCAGCCCCAGCATTTT. The whole variable domain, remainder taken from reference TRBV7-3 and TRBJ1-5, is GAGVSQTPSNKVTEKGKYVELRCDPISGHTALYWYRQSLGQGPEFLIYFQGTGAADDSGLPNDRFFAVRPEGSVSTLKIQRTERGDSAVYLCASSTSLGGNQPQHFGDGTRLSIL.

V and J are TRBV7-2 and TRBJ2-3, with D maybe TRBD1 (5 bases). Germline values: CDR1 SGHTA, CDR2 FQGNSA. The CDR3 sequence is 14 residues long. V lost 3 bases to trimming and J lost 7 bases, with 14 bases between them. The CDR3 DNA is TGTGCCAGCAGCTTTGACAGAACGATAAATACGCAGTATTTT. Amino acids: CASSFDRTINTQYF.

This clone was counted once. The V gene is TRBV18, the J gene TRBJ1-2; TRBD1 agrees at 7 bases. This CDR3 region has 15 residues. After removal of 2 bases from V and 4 bases from J, the junction contained 7 bases not matched to a gene. Germline CDR1 is KGHSH and CDR2 is LQKENI. CDR3 region: CASSPETGTLYGYTF. CDR3 DNA sequence: TGTGCCAGCTCACCAGAGACAGGGACACTCTATGGCTACACCTTC.

The V call is TRBV27, the J call TRBJ2-3; D is possibly TRBD2 (6 bases). The ends were cut back, 3 bases at V and 0 bases at J, with 13 bases in the middle. Germline CDR1 is MNHEY and CDR2 is SMNVEV (reference sequence). This CDR3 has 16 amino acids. CDR3 sequence reads: CASSFKGLLSTDTQYF. CDR3 DNA sequence: TGTGCCAGCAGTTTCAAGGGACTCCTAAGCACAGATACGCAGTATTTT.

In nucleotides, the CDR3 is TGTGCCAGCAGCGTAGATGAGGGGGTCGGGGAGCTGTTTTTT. This codes for CASSVDEGVGELFF. J is TRBJ2-2 and V is TRBV9; possible D gene TRBD1, 6 bases. There are 14 residues in the CDR3. V lost 0 bases and J lost 7, with 10 bases in between. Germline CDR1 and CDR2: SGDLS and YYNGEE.

V usage is TRBV7-3 and J usage is TRBJ2-7, with D perhaps given as TRBD1 or TRBD2 (5 bases each). The V gene's germline CDR1 is SGHTA and CDR2 FQGTGA. The CDR3 length is 14 residues. Trimming removed 3 bases at V and 9 bases at J, with 18 bases between. In DNA, the CDR3 is TGTGCCAGCAGCTTGGGGGTGGCCGAGACCGTGCAGTACTTC. Amino acid sequence: CASSLGVAETVQYF.

Notes on this clone: This specimen includes other DNA sequences encoding the same CDR3. The chain joins TRBV6-5 to TRBJ2-7; 8 bases align to TRBD1. Germline assignment: CDR1 MNHEY and CDR2 SVGAGI. V lost 2 bases and J lost 1; bases outside the gene matches: 4. The CDR3 runs to 15 residues. CDR3 DNA: TGTGCCAGCAGTTACCGAGACAGGGGTTCCTACGAGCAGTACTTC. Residues: CASSYRDRGSYEQYF.

The chain employs TRBV7-2 and TRBJ1-5; D gene ambiguous. This CDR3 is built from 13 residues. Germline CDR1 is SGHTA and CDR2 is FQGNSA. V lost 3 bases to trimming and J lost 5 bases, with 8 bases between them. CDR3 residues: CASSFSSDQPQHF. The CDR3 DNA follows: TGTGCCAGCAGCTTTTCTTCTGATCAGCCCCAGCATTTT.

V usage is TRBV5-1 and J usage is TRBJ2-1; 10 bases are a match to TRBD2. After removal of 3 bases from V and 2 bases from J, the junction contained 2 bases not matched to a gene. Germline loops: CDR1 SGHRS, CDR2 YFSETQ. This CDR3 has 15 residues. The CDR3 DNA is TGCGCCAGCAGCTGGGGGACTAGCGCCTACAATGAGCAGTTCTTC. Residues: CASSWGTSAYNEQFF.

The chain combines TRBV7-2 with TRBJ2-7, with 13 bases fitting TRBD2. The germline CDR1 and CDR2 sequences are SGHTA and FQGNSA. The CDR3 is made up of 16 amino acids. With V trimmed by 5 bases and J by 6 bases, 10 bases remained unmatched. CDR3 amino acids: CASSLGTSGIRAEQYF. The DNA for the CDR3 is TGTGCCAGCAGCCTAGGGACTAGCGGGATACGGGCCGAGCAGTACTTC. Full variable domain (outside the CDR3, taken from reference TRBV7-2 and TRBJ2-7): GAGVSQSPSNKVTEKGKDVELRCDPISGHTALYWYRQSLGQGLEFLIYFQGNSAPDKSGLPSDRFSAERTGGSVSTLTIQRTQQEDSAVYLCASSLGTSGIRAEQYFGPGTRLTVT.

This rearrangement joins TRBV4-2 to TRBJ2-7; TRBD1 aligns across 10 bases. The germline V gene has CDR1 LGHNA and CDR2 YNFKEQ. The CDR3 contains 16 residues. The V and J ends lost 3 bases and 6 bases, in that order; junction bases with no gene match: 11. This CDR3 reads CASSQEWGQGPLEQYF. CDR3 in DNA: TGTGCCAGCAGCCAGGAGTGGGGACAGGGGCCCCTCGAGCAGTACTTC.

The J gene is TRBJ2-2, the V gene TRBV9; D could derive from TRBD1 or TRBD2 (5 bases each). CDR1 and CDR2 (germline): SGDLS, YYNGEE. V lost 3 bases to trimming and J lost 13 bases, with 16 bases between them. The length of the CDR3 is 13 residues. CDR3 bases: TGTGCCAGCAGCGCTGGGACCCGAGTGGCGCTGTTTTTT. Protein: CASSAGTRVALFF.

This clone was recorded only once. The CDR3 is CASSQDPPTGLYF. CDR3 nucleotides: TGCGCCAGCAGCCAAGACCCACCCACCGGGCTGTACTTC. This chain connects TRBV4-1 to TRBJ2-7; unclear D gene. CDR3 length: 13 amino acids. In germline, CDR1 is MGHRA, CDR2 YSYEKL. V was pared by 0 bases and J by 12 bases, with 15 bases between.

This chain connects TRBV7-3 to TRBJ2-7, with D perhaps matching TRBD1 (5 bases). The germline V gene encodes CDR1 SGHTA and CDR2 FQGTGA. The CDR3 spans 14 residues. V gave up 1 base and J gave up 2 bases, with 9 bases separating them. The CDR3 coding sequence is TGTGCCAGCAGCTTAATAGGGGCGGCCTACGAGCAGTACTTC. The encoded protein is CASSLIGAAYEQYF. Using reference TRBV7-3 and TRBJ2-7 for the parts outside the CDR3, the full variable domain is GAGVSQTPSNKVTEKGKYVELRCDPISGHTALYWYRQSLGQGPEFLIYFQGTGAADDSGLPNDRFFAVRPEGSVSTLKIQRTERGDSAVYLCASSLIGAAYEQYFGPGTRLTVT.